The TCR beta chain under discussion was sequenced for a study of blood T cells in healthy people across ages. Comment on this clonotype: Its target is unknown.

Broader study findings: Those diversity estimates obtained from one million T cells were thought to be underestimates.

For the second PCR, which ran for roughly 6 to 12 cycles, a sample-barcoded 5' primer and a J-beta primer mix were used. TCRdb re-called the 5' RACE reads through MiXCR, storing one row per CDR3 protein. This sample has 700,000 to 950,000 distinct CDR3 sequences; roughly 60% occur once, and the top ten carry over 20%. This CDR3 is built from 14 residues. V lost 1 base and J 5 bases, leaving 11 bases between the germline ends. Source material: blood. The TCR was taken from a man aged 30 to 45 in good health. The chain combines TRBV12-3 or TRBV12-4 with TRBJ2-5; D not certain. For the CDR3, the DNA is TGTGCCAGCAGTTTAGGTGACCGTGCGGAGACCCAGTACTTC. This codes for CASSLGDRAETQYF.